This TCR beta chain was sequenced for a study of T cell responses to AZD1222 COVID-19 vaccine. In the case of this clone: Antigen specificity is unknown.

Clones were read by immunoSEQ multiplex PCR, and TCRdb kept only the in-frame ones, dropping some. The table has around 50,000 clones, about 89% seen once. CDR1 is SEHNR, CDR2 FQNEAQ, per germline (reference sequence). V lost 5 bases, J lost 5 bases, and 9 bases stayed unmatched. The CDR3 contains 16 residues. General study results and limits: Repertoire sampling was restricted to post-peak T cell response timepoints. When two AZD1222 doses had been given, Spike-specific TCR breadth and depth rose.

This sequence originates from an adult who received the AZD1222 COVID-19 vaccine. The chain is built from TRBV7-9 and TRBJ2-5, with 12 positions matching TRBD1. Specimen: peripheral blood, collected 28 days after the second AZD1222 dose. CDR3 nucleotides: TGTGCCAGCAGCATGCCCTGGGACAGGGGGCGGGAGACCCAGTACTTC. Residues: CASSMPWDRGRETQYF.